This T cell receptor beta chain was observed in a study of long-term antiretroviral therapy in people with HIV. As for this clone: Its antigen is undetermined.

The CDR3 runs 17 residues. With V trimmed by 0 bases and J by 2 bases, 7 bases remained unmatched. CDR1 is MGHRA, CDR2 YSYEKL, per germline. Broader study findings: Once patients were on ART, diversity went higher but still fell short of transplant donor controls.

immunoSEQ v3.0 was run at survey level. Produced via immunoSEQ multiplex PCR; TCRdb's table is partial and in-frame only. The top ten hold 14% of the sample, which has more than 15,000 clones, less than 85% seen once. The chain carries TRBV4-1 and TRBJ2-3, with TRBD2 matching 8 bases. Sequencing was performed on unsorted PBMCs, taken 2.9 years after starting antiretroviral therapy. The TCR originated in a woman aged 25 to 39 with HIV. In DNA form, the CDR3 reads TGCGCCAGCAGCCAAGATCGCACGGGGGGGGTCACAGATACGCAGTATTTT. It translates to CASSQDRTGGVTDTQYF.